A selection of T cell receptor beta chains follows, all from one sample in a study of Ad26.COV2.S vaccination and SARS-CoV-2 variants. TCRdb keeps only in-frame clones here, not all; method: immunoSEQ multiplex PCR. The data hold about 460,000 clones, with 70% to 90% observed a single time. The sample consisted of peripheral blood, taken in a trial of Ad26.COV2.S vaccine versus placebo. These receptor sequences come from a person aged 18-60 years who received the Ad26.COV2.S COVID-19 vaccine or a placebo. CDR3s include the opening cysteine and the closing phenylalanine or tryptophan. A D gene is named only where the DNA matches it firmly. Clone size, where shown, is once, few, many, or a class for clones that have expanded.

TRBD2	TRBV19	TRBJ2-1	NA	TGTGCCAGTACTACTAGCGGGACATCCTACAATGAGCAGTTCTTC	CASTTSGTSYNEQFF
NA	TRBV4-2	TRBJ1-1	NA	TGTGCCAGCAGACAAGACTGGAGTGAAGCTTTCTTT	CASRQDWSEAFF
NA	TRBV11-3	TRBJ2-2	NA	TGTGCCAGCAGCTTCAGGCGGGGAGGGAACACCGGGGAGCTGTTTTTT	CASSFRRGGNTGELFF
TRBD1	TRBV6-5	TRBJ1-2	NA	TGTGCCAGCAGTTACGGGACAGCAAGGGACTATGGCTACACCTTC	CASSYGTARDYGYTF
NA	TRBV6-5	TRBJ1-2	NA	TGTGCCAGCAGCCGCGACAAGGAACTCTATGGCTACACCTTC	CASSRDKELYGYTF
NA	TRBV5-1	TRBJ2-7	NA	TGCGCCAGCAGCTCGGTAAACTACGAGCAGTACTTC	CASSSVNYEQYF
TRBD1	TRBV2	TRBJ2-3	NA	TGTGCCAGCAGTAAGCGACAGGGGCCGAACACAGATACGCAGTATTTT	CASSKRQGPNTDTQYF
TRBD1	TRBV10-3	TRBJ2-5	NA	TGTGCCATCAGGGGACAGAACCAAGAGACCCAGTACTTC	CAIRGQNQETQYF
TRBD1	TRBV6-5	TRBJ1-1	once	TGTGCCAGCAGTTACCAACCAAGGGGGCTCGGCACTGAAGCTTTCTTT	CASSYQPRGLGTEAFF
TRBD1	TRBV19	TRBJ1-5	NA	TGTGCCAGTAGTAGGGGGGACAGGACCCAGCATTTT	CASSRGDRTQHF
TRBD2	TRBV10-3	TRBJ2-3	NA	TGTGCCATCAGTAAGGGACTAGTCGCAGATACGCAGTATTTT	CAISKGLVADTQYF
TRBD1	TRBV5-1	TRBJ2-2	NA	TGCGCCAGCAGGCCACAGGGGGACACCGGGGAGCTGTTTTTT	CASRPQGDTGELFF
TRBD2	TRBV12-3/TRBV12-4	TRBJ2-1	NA	TGTGCCACCTTAAGCGGGAGAAATGAGCAGTTCTTC	CATLSGRNEQFF
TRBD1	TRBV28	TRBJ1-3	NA	TGTGCCAGCAGTTCCCCGGTGGGACAGTGGACGCGAACCATATATTTT	CASSSPVGQWTRTIYF
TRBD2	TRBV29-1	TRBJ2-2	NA	TGCAGCGCACTAGCGTCGAACACCGGGGAGCTGTTTTTT	CSALASNTGELFF
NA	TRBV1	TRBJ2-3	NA	TGCACGCAACTGTGGACAGATACGCAGTATTTT	CTQLWTDTQYF